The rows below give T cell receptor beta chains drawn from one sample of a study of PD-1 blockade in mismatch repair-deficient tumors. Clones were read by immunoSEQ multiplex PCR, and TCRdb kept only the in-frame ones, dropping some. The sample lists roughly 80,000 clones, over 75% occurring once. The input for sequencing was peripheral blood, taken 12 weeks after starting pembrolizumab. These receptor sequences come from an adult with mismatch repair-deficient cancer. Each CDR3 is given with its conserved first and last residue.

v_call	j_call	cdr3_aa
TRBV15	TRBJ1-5	CATSRGQGGGSNQPQHF
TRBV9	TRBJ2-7	CASSVDQGLAYEQYF
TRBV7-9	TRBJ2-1	CASSSGALAEQFF
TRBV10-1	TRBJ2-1	CASSPSLQVNEQFF
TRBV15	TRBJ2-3	CATSSLLAGADTQYF
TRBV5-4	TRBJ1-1	CASSLTRQGNTEAFF
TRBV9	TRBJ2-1	CASSVSGRGLPSYNEQFF
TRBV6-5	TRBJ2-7	CASSYVGRSYEQYF
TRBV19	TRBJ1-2	CASTQTGRARGYGYTF
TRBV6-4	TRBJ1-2	CASSPDRNYGYTF
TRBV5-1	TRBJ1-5	CASSPGTVNSNQPQHF
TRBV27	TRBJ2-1	CASRLAKSSYNEQFF
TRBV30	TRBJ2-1	CAYDGTYNEQFF
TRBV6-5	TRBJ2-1	CATQGVGSYNEQFF
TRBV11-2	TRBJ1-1	CASSSRDRSYTEAFF
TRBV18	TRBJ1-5	CASSGQYSNQPQHF
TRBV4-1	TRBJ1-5	CASSREAFGNQPQHF